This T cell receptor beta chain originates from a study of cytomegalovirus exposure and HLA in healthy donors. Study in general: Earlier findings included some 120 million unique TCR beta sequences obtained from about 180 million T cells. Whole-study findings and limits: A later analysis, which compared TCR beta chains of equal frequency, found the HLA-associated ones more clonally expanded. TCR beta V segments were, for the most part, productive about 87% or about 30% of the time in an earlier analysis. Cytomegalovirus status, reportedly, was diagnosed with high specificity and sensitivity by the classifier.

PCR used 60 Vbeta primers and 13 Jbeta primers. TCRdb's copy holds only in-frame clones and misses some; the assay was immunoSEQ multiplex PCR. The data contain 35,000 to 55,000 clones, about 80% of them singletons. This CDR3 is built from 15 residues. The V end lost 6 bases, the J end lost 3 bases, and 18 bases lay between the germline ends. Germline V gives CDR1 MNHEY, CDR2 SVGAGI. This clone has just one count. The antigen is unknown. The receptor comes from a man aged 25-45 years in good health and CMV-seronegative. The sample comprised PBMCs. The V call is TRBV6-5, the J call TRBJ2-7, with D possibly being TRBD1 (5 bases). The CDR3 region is CASSPHRTYNYEQYF. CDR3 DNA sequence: TGTGCCAGCAGCCCCCACAGGACCTACAACTACGAGCAGTACTTC.